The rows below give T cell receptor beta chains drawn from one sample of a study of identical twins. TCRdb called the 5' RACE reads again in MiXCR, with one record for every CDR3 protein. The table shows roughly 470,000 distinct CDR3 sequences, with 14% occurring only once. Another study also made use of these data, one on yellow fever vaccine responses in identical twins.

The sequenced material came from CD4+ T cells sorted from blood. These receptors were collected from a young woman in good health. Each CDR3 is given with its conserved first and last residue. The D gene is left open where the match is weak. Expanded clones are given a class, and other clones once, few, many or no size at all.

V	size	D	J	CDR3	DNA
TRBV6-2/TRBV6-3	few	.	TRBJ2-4	CASSYNPDRYRAKNIQYF	TGTGCCAGCAGTTACAACCCGGACCGATATAGAGCCAAAAACATTCAGTACTTC
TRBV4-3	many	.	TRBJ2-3	CASSQAAGTQYF	TGCGCCAGCAGCCAAGCAGCCGGTACGCAGTATTTT
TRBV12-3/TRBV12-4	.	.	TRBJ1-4	CASSPLRIATNEKLFF	TGTGCCAGCAGCCCTCTTCGGATTGCAACTAATGAAAAACTGTTTTTT
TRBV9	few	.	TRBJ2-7	CASSVGVDTSYEQYF	TGTGCCAGCAGCGTAGGGGTAGATACTTCCTACGAGCAGTACTTC
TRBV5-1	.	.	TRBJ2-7	CASSLGTATPYEQYF	TGCGCCAGCAGCTTGGGGACGGCAACCCCCTACGAGCAGTACTTC
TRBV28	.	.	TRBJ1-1	CASSLSQAYTEAFF	TGTGCCAGCAGTTTATCCCAGGCATACACTGAAGCTTTCTTT
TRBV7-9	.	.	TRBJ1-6	CASSSSGERGSPLHF	TGTGCCAGCAGCTCCTCAGGGGAAAGGGGCTCACCCCTCCACTTT
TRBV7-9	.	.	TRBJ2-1	CASSPKLGYNEQFF	TGTGCCAGCAGCCCAAAACTAGGTTACAATGAGCAGTTCTTC
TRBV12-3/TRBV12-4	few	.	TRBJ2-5	CASRRGGPKGTQYF	TGTGCCAGCAGGCGGGGAGGACCAAAGGGGACCCAGTACTTC
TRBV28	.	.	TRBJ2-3	CASKGVRLRTDTQYF	TGTGCCAGCAAGGGGGTCCGTTTACGCACAGATACGCAGTATTTT
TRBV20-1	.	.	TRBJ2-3	CSARAILAGSTDTQYF	TGCAGTGCTAGGGCCATTCTGGCGGGAAGCACAGATACGCAGTATTTT
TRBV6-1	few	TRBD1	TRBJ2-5	CASRTGGHGETQYF	TGTGCCAGCAGGACAGGGGGCCATGGGGAGACCCAGTACTTC
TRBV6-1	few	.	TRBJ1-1	CASRSNPITLDTEAFF	TGTGCCAGCAGGTCCAACCCGATAACCCTCGACACTGAAGCTTTCTTT
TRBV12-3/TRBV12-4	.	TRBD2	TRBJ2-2	CASSPTGGGRTGELFF	TGTGCCAGCAGTCCAACGGGCGGGGGTCGAACCGGGGAGCTGTTTTTT
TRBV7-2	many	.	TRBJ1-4	CASSLLQFEKLFF	TGTGCCAGCAGCTTGCTTCAGTTTGAAAAACTGTTTTTT
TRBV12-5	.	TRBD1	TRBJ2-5	CASGPDRGETQYF	TGTGCTAGTGGACCGGACAGGGGGGAGACCCAGTACTTC
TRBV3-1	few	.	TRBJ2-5	CASSLWGQVETQYF	TGTGCCAGCAGCCTTTGGGGGCAGGTAGAGACCCAGTACTTC
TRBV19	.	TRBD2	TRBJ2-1	CASSIKTSADNEQFF	TGTGCCAGTAGTATAAAGACTAGCGCGGACAATGAGCAGTTCTTC
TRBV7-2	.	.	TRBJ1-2	CASSPDLYGYTF	TGTGCCAGCAGCCCCGACCTATATGGCTACACCTTC
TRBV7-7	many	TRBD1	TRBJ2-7	CASSQSGGQTEQYF	TGTGCTAGCAGCCAATCTGGGGGACAGACCGAGCAGTACTTC
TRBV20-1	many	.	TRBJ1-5	CSAVKSNQPQHF	TGCAGCGCCGTAAAGAGCAATCAGCCCCAGCATTTT
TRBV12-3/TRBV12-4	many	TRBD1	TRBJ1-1	CASSLWTGTAFF	TGTGCCAGCAGTCTGTGGACAGGGACAGCTTTCTTT
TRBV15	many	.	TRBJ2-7	CATSSERSSYEQYF	TGTGCCACCAGCTCTGAGCGGTCTTCCTACGAGCAGTACTTC
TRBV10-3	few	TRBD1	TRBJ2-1	CAIRRDSPDNEQFF	TGTGCCATCAGAAGGGACAGCCCGGACAATGAGCAGTTCTTC
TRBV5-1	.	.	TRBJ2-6	CAARSEGGASGANVLTF	TGCGCCGCGAGATCTGAAGGGGGGGCCTCAGGGGCCAACGTCCTGACTTTC
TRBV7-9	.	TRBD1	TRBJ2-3	CASSKPPGTGRGDTDTQYF	TGTGCCAGCAGCAAACCACCCGGGACAGGCAGAGGGGACACAGATACGCAGTATTTT
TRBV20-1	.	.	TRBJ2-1	CSAPVAGRRGGHNEQFF	TGCAGTGCCCCGGTGGCGGGACGCCGCGGGGGCCACAATGAGCAGTTCTTC
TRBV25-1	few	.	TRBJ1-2	CASSEGWAGGYTF	TGTGCCAGCAGTGAAGGCTGGGCGGGAGGCTACACCTTC
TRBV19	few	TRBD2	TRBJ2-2	CASSSTPGLAMVPGELFF	TGTGCCAGTAGTTCCACACCGGGACTAGCCATGGTTCCCGGGGAGCTGTTTTTT
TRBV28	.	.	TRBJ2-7	CASSLTGQGEQYF	TGTGCCAGCAGTTTGACGGGACAAGGCGAGCAGTACTTC
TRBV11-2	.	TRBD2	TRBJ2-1	CASSLNGLAGAGDEQFF	TGTGCCAGCAGCTTGAATGGCCTAGCGGGGGCCGGGGATGAGCAGTTCTTC
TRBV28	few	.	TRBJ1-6	CASTWGGPYNSPLHF	TGTGCCAGCACCTGGGGGGGCCCCTATAATTCACCCCTCCACTTT
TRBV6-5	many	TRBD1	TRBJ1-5	CASSSTGGQPQHF	TGTGCCAGCAGTTCGACAGGGGGTCAGCCCCAGCATTTT
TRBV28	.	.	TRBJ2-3	CASEGAGLRTDTQYF	TGTGCCAGCGAAGGGGCAGGCTTACGCACAGATACGCAGTATTTT
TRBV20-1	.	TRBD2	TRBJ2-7	CSARDFLAGVGEQYF	TGCAGTGCTAGAGATTTCCTAGCGGGAGTGGGGGAGCAGTACTTC
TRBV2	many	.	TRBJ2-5	CASKFRGGETQYF	TGTGCCAGCAAATTCCGAGGGGGAGAGACCCAGTACTTC
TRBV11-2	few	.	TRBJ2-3	CASSFTGATDTQYF	TGTGCCAGCAGCTTTACCGGGGCCACAGATACGCAGTATTTT
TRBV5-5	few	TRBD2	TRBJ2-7	CASRIAGSYEQYF	TGTGCCAGCAGAATAGCGGGGTCCTACGAGCAGTACTTC
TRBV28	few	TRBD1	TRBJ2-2	CASRTGQGLTGELFF	TGTGCCAGCAGGACCGGACAGGGGCTCACCGGGGAGCTGTTTTTT
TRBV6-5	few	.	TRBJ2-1	CASNSYNEQFF	TGTGCCAGTAACTCCTACAATGAGCAGTTCTTC